This T cell receptor (beta chain) was identified during a study of cytomegalovirus exposure and HLA in healthy donors. Primers: 60 Vbeta forward and 13 Jbeta reverse. TCRdb's copy holds only in-frame clones and misses some; the assay was immunoSEQ multiplex PCR. The sample lists fewer than 120,000 clones; over 60% were seen once. Germline V gives CDR1 SGHTA, CDR2 FQGNSA. The CDR3 has 14 residues. Trimming pared 2 bases from V and 1 base from J, leaving 3 bases between. This receptor was taken from a woman aged 60-75 years in good health and CMV-seropositive. The sequenced sample was PBMCs. The chain joins TRBV7-2 to TRBJ2-6; D not resolved. The DNA for the CDR3 is TGTGCCAGCAGCTTACAGTCTGGGGCCAACGTCCTGACTTTC. Its translation: CASSLQSGANVLTF.